This record looks at one TCR beta chain sequence and its context. J was trimmed by 1 base and V by 7 bases; bases with no gene match: 7. Per the germline V gene, CDR1 is MDHEN and CDR2 is SYDVKM. The CDR3 contains 15 residues. A second PCR of about 7 to 12 cycles used a sample-barcoded 5' primer and a J-beta primer mix. The authors tagged each cDNA molecule using a template-switch adaptor with 12 random nucleotides. TCRdb re-called the 5' RACE reads with MiXCR, one entry per CDR3 protein. Here the sample spans around 1,000,000 distinct CDR3 sequences, 35% to 40% being singletons. This entry belongs to a study of blood T cells in healthy people across ages.

This sequence joins TRBV28 and TRBJ1-1, with 9 bases matching TRBD1. This sequence originates from a man between 18 and 29 years old in good health. The sample taken for sequencing was blood. The CDR3 DNA sequence: TGTGCCAGCACTACCGGGACAGGGTCGAACACTGAAGCTTTCTTT. Encoded protein: CASTTGTGSNTEAFF.